This TCR beta chain is drawn from a study of blood T cell repertoires in COVID-19. As for the study in general: The study drew acute and convalescent COVID-19 samples from the United States, Italy and Spain. From T cells, B-cell-depleted T cells, or PBMCs came the material, which was cDNA or gDNA.

Sequencing was performed with immunoSEQ multiplex PCR; in TCRdb, only in-frame clones are kept and a portion is missing. The sample consists of fewer than 450,000 clones, around 91% of them appearing once. The CDR3 is 13 amino acids. In germline, CDR1 is ENHRY, CDR2 SYGVKD. The germline V and J ends were trimmed by 8 bases and 4 bases, with 14 bases remaining between them. Individuals aged about 18 to 95 years were recruited from about two dozen US areas. Cohort allocation depended upon clinical history that participants reported. This TCR derives from a man aged 18 to 30 who had recovered from COVID-19. The chain is built from TRBV10-3 and TRBJ1-2; D might be TRBD1 (5 bases). What was sequenced was PBMCs or T cells enriched from blood (not recorded which). CDR3 nucleotides: TGTGCCATCGAACAGGAAAAGGGCTATGGCTACACCTTC. Encoded protein: CAIEQEKGYGYTF.